This passage covers 22 T cell receptor beta chains from one sample sequenced in a study of shared clonotypes between healthy human individuals. Assay: immunoSEQ multiplex PCR; the TCRdb copy retains only in-frame clones and omits some. The sample has approximately 840,000 clones, about 97% seen once; the top ten hold less than 0.25%. It was CD45RO-negative cells, positively selected for CCR7, that made up naive CD8 cells, with terminally differentiated effector memory CD45RA+ cells excluded. Sample: naive CD8+ T cells sorted from blood. All receptors come from a man aged 25-40 years in good health.

The chain couples TRBV11-3 to TRBJ2-2, with 10 positions matching TRBD2. The CDR3 is made up of 17 amino acids. J gave up 5 bases and V 3 bases, and 9 bases lay outside the gene matches. CDR1 and CDR2 from the germline V gene are SGHNT and YENEEA. The CDR3 protein is CASSLAGTSVWTGELFF. In DNA, the CDR3 is TGTGCCAGCAGCTTGGCCGGGACTAGCGTATGGACCGGGGAGCTGTTTTTT.

The V and J genes are TRBV9 and TRBJ2-7; 7 bases line up with TRBD2. CDR1 is SGDLS and CDR2 is YYNGEE in the germline V gene. V trimming: 4 bases; J trimming: 3 bases; junction bases outside the gene matches: 10. The CDR3 has 15 amino acids. The CDR3 reads CASSHRGESVYEQYF. The CDR3 DNA reads as TGTGCCAGCAGCCACCGGGGGGAATCGGTCTACGAGCAGTACTTC.

This chain links TRBV7-2 with TRBJ2-7, with 13 bases lining up with TRBD2. The CDR3 consists of 16 residues. CDR1 is SGHTA, CDR2 FQGNSA, per germline. V gave up 2 bases and J gave up 4 bases; unmatched junction bases: 5. The CDR3 bases are TGTGCCAGCAGCTTACCCCGGACTAGCGGGAGATACGAGCAGTACTTC. It encodes CASSLPRTSGRYEQYF.

The rearrangement uses TRBV5-1 and TRBJ2-5; TRBD1 is a possible D gene (5 bases). The germline gives CDR1 SGHRS, CDR2 YFSETQ. The CDR3 has 14 residues. V lost 0 bases and J lost 4, with 10 bases in between. The CDR3 DNA is TGCGCCAGCAGCTTGGAGGGGTTAGTAGAGACCCAGTACTTC. Amino acids: CASSLEGLVETQYF. The full variable domain, its missing parts supplied by reference TRBV5-1 and TRBJ2-5, is KAGVTQTPRYLIKTRGQQVTLSCSPISGHRSVSWYQQTPGQGLQFLFEYFSETQRNKGNFPGRFSGRQFSNSRSEMNVSTLELGDSALYLCASSLEGLVETQYFGPGTRLLVL.

This rearrangement joins TRBV9 to TRBJ2-5; 9 bases are a match to TRBD1. Germline CDR1 and CDR2: SGDLS and YYNGEE. J was trimmed by 5 bases and V by 3 bases; bases with no gene match: 8. The CDR3 totals 15 residues. The CDR3 loop is CASSAMTGGGETQYF. CDR3 bases: TGTGCCAGCAGCGCCATGACAGGGGGAGGGGAGACCCAGTACTTC.

As concerns this clone: Other nucleotide sequences from this sample produce the same CDR3. V gene TRBV27 combines with J gene TRBJ1-5, with D tentatively TRBD1 (6 bases). V was pared by 6 bases and J by 4 bases, with 13 bases between. The CDR3 is made up of 14 amino acids. Per the germline V gene, CDR1 is MNHEY and CDR2 is SMNVEV (reference sequence). The DNA of the CDR3 is TGTGCCAGCAGACTACAGGGTAGGAATCAGCCCCAGCATTTT. Translated: CASRLQGRNQPQHF.

J is TRBJ2-5 and V is TRBV4-1; D gene unclear. There are 14 residues in the CDR3. Germline values: CDR1 MGHRA, CDR2 YSYEKL. With 2 bases removed from V and 5 bases from J, the gap between germline ends came to 12 bases. The CDR3 spells CASSQWVTGETQYF. The CDR3 region has the DNA TGCGCCAGCAGCCAATGGGTAACCGGTGAGACCCAGTACTTC.

The chain combines TRBV6-4 with TRBJ2-2; D uncertain. Trimming cost V 6 bases and J 1 base, with 6 bases left between them. This CDR3 spans 13 amino acids. In germline, CDR1 is MRHNA, CDR2 SNTAGT. CDR3 sequence reads: CASSSQNTGELFF. The CDR3 DNA is TGTGCCAGCAGCTCCCAGAACACCGGGGAGCTGTTTTTT.

The chain carries TRBV14 and TRBJ2-7; D call uncertain. The CDR3 spans 16 residues. V lost 1 base and J lost 6, with 19 bases in between. Germline lookup yields CDR1 SGHDN and CDR2 FVKESK. The CDR3 nucleotides are TGTGCCAGCAGCCAAGGGTCGTTACCAAGGTCGTCCGAGCAGTACTTC. This sequence encodes CASSQGSLPRSSEQYF.

The genes are TRBV6-5 and TRBJ2-5; D gene ambiguous. The germline V and J ends were trimmed by 5 bases and 1 base, with 14 bases remaining between them. The CDR3 is made up of 15 amino acids. CDR1 and CDR2 (germline): MNHEY, SVGAGI. The CDR3 here is CASSKPSTIQETQYF. The CDR3 region has the DNA TGTGCCAGCAGTAAACCCTCGACAATCCAAGAGACCCAGTACTTC.

The V call is TRBV7-9, the J call TRBJ2-7, with 7 bases that match TRBD1. The CDR3 has 13 residues. CDR1 SEHNR and CDR2 FQNEAQ come from the germline V gene (reference sequence). V was clipped by 6 bases and J by 7 bases; unmatched bases: 9. The CDR3, as DNA: TGTGCCAGCAGTGGGACAGCTCCTTGGGAGCAGTACTTC. It specifies CASSGTAPWEQYF.

This chain links TRBV27 with TRBJ2-7, with D uncertain. Germline values: CDR1 MNHEY, CDR2 SMNVEV (reference sequence). The CDR3 runs to 11 residues. V lost 4 bases and J 6 bases, leaving 7 bases between the germline ends. The CDR3, as DNA: TGTGCCAGCAGTTCTGGCCTCGAGCAGTACTTC. Translation gives CASSSGLEQYF.

The rearrangement uses TRBV7-8 and TRBJ2-1; 11 bases match TRBD2. J lost 6 bases, V lost 5 bases, and 6 bases had no gene match. There are 15 residues in the CDR3. Per germline, CDR1 SGHVS and CDR2 FQNEAQ. Here the CDR3 DNA reads TGTGCCAGCAGCCTACTAGCGGGAGCGCTCAATGAGCAGTTCTTC. Translated: CASSLLAGALNEQFF. The full variable domain, rest sourced from reference TRBV7-8 and TRBJ2-1, is GAGVSQSPRYKVAKRGQDVALRCDPISGHVSLFWYQQALGQGPEFLTYFQNEAQLDKSGLPSDRFFAERPEGSVSTLKIQRTQQEDSAVYLCASSLLAGALNEQFFGPGTRLTVL.

This chain uses TRBV2 with TRBJ1-5; no clear D. Trimming took 6 bases from V and 6 from J, leaving 9 bases between them. Germline-derived CDR1 and CDR2 are SNHLY and FYNNEI. The CDR3 extends over 12 amino acids. The DNA of the CDR3 is TGTGCCAGCAGGCGAGCGGGTCAGCCCCAGCATTTT. Translated, it gives CASRRAGQPQHF.

V is TRBV13 and J is TRBJ1-4; 7 bases agree with TRBD1. V shed 1 base, J shed 10 bases, and the junction held 12 bases outside the gene matches. This CDR3 comprises 16 residues. Germline V gene sequence: CDR1 PRHDT, CDR2 FYEKMQ (reference sequence). In DNA, the CDR3 is TGTGCCAGCAGCTTAGTAGGCGGGTCAGGGGGAAGAAAACTGTTTTTT. As protein: CASSLVGGSGGRKLFF.

The V and J genes are TRBV7-9 and TRBJ2-2, with TRBD2 as a possible D gene (6 bases). Germline CDR1 and CDR2: SEHNR and FQNEAQ (reference sequence). CDR3 length: 16 residues. The V and J ends lost 5 bases and 3 bases respectively, with 16 bases between them. CDR3 coding DNA: TGTGCCAGCAGCGCGAGAGCGGGCGTCGACACCGGGGAGCTGTTTTTT. This encodes CASSARAGVDTGELFF.

This clone was picked up one time. This chain links TRBV10-1 with TRBJ2-7; 7 nucleotides line up with TRBD2. V trimming: 6 bases; J trimming: 3 bases; junction bases outside the gene matches: 8. This CDR3 is built from 14 residues. Per germline, CDR1 WNHNN and CDR2 SYGVQD (reference sequence). The CDR3 reads CASSPAGVSYEQYF. The CDR3 nucleotides read TGCGCCAGCAGCCCTGCGGGAGTTAGCTACGAGCAGTACTTC.

V gene TRBV6-5 combines with J gene TRBJ1-1, with TRBD1 identical over 11 bases. V gave up 5 bases and J gave up 14 bases; unmatched junction bases: 10. This CDR3 contains 13 residues. The germline gives CDR1 MNHEY, CDR2 SVGAGI. The CDR3 loop is CASSIWDRGVWFF. The CDR3, as DNA: TGTGCCAGCAGTATATGGGACAGGGGGGTTTGGTTCTTT.

V usage is TRBV27 and J usage is TRBJ1-1; the D gene is possibly TRBD1 (5 bases). The germline V and J ends were trimmed by 6 bases and 0 bases, with 11 bases remaining between them. This CDR3 is 14 amino acids long. Germline-derived CDR1 and CDR2 are MNHEY and SMNVEV (reference sequence). CDR3 nucleotides: TGTGCCAGCAGGGCAGGGAACATGAACACTGAAGCTTTCTTT. Translation gives CASRAGNMNTEAFF.

The CDR3 reads CASSLRTIYEQYF. The CDR3, as DNA: TGTGCCAGCAGTCTACGGACAATCTACGAGCAGTACTTC. The chain couples TRBV2 to TRBJ2-7, with D possibly being TRBD1 (5 bases). The V gene lost 5 bases and the J gene lost 3 bases, with 11 bases spanning the gap. Per germline, CDR1 SNHLY and CDR2 FYNNEI. The CDR3 is 13 amino acids. The variable domain in full, with the rest retrieved from reference TRBV2 and TRBJ2-7, is EPEVTQTPSHQVTQMGQEVILRCVPISNHLYFYWYRQILGQKVEFLVSFYNNEISEKSEIFDDQFSVERPDGSNFTLKIRSTKLEDSAMYFCASSLRTIYEQYFGPGTRLTVT.

The chain carries TRBV28 and TRBJ2-7, with 8 bases lining up with TRBD1. Germline CDR1 MDHEN, CDR2 SYDVKM. V was clipped by 3 bases and J by 3 bases; unmatched bases: 7. CDR3 length: 15 residues. CDR3 bases: TGTGCCAGCAGTTTGGGTACACAGGGGGACTACGAGCAGTACTTC. It specifies CASSLGTQGDYEQYF.

As concerns this clone: Other nucleotide sequences from this sample produce the same CDR3. This chain connects TRBV19 to TRBJ2-1, with a possible D match to TRBD2 (5 bases). V lost 10 bases and J lost 4, with 11 bases in between. From germline, CDR1 is LNHDA and CDR2 SQIVND (reference sequence). There are 12 residues in the CDR3. DNA for the CDR3: TGTGCCACCTCGGACTCGTACAATGAGCAGTTCTTC. As protein: CATSDSYNEQFF.